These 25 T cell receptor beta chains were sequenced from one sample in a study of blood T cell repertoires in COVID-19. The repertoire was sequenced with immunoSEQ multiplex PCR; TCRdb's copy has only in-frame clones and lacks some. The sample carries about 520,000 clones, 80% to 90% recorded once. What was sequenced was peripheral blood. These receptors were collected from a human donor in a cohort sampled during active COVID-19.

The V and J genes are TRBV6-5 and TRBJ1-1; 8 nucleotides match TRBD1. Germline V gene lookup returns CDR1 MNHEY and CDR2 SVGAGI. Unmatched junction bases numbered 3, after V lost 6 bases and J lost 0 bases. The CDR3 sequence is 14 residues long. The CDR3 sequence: CASRSDRVNTEAFF. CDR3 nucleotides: TGTGCCAGCAGATCGGACAGGGTGAACACTGAAGCTTTCTTT.

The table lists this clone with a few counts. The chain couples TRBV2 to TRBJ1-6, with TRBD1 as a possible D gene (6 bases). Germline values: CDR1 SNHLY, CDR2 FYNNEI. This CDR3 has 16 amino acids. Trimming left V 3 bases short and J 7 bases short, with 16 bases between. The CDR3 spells CASSEDSLTGNSPLHF. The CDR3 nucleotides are TGTGCCAGCAGTGAGGACAGCCTCACAGGCAATTCACCCCTCCACTTT.

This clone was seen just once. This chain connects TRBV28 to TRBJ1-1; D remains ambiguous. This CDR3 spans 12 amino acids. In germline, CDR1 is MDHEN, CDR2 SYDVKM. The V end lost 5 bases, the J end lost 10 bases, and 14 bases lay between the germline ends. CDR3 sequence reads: CASSKRLLGAFF. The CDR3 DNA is TGTGCCAGCAGTAAGAGACTGCTGGGAGCTTTCTTT.

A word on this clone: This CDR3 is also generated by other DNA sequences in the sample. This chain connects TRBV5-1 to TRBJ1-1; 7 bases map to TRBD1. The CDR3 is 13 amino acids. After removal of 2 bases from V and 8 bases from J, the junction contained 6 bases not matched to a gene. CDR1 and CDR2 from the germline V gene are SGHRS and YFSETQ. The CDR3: CASSFEGATEAFF. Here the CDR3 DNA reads TGCGCCAGCAGCTTTGAGGGGGCTACGGAAGCTTTCTTT.

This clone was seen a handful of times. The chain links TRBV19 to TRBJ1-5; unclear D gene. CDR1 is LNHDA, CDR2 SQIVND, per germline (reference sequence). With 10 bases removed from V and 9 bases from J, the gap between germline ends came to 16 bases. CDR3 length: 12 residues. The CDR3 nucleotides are TGTGCCACTGTTGGGCCGGAGGGGCCCCAGCATTTT. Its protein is CATVGPEGPQHF.

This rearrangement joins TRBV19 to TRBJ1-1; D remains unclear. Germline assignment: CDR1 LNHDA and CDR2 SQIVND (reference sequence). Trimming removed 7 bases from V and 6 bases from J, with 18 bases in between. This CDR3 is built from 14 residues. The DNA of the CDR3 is TGTGCCAGTATCGAATCGGGGTTCGGGCCTGAAGCTTTCTTT. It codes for CASIESGFGPEAFF.

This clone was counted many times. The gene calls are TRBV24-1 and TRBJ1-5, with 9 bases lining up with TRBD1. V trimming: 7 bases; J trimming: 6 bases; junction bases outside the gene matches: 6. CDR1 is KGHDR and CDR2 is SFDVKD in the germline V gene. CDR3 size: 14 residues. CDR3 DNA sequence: TGTGCCACCAGCAGACAGGGGGAAGGTCAGCCCCAGCATTTT. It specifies CATSRQGEGQPQHF.

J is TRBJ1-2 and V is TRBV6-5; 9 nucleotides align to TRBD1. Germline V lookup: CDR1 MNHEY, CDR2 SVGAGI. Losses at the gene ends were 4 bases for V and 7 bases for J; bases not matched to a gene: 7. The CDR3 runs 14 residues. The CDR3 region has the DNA TGTGCCAGCAGTTGGGACAGGGAAGTTTTTGGCTACACCTTC. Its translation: CASSWDREVFGYTF.

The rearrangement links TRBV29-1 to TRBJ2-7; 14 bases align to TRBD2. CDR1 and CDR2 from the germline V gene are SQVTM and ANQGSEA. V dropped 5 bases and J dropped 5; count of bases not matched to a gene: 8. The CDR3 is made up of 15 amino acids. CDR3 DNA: TGCAGCGTTAGAGGAGGGACTAGCGGGAGCAACGAGCAGTACTTC. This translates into CSVRGGTSGSNEQYF.

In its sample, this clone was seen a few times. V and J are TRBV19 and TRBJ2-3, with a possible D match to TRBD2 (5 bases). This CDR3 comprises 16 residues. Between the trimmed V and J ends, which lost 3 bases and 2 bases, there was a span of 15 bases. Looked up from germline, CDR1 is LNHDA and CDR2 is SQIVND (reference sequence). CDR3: CASSIGRVPLTDTQYF. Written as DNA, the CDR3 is TGTGCCAGTAGTATCGGGCGGGTGCCGCTCACAGATACGCAGTATTTT.

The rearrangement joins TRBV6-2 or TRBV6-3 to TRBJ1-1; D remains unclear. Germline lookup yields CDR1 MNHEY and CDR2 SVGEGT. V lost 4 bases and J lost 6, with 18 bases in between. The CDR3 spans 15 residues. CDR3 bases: TGTGCCAGCAGTTCCCGACTTAAAGAGAGGGCTGAAGCTTTCTTT. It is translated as CASSSRLKERAEAFF.

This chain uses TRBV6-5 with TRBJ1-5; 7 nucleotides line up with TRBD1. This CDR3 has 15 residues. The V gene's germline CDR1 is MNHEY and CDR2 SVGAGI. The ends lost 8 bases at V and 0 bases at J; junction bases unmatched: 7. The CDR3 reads CASRGRGNSNQPQHF. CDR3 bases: TGTGCCAGCCGCGGCAGGGGGAATAGCAATCAGCCCCAGCATTTT.

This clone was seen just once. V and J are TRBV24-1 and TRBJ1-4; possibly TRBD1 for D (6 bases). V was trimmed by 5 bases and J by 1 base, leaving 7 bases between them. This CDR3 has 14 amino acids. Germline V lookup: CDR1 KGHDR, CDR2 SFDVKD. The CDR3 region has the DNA TGTGCCACCAGTGCGGGACAAACTAATGAAAAACTGTTTTTT. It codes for CATSAGQTNEKLFF.

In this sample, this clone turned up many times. The CDR3 coding sequence is TGCGCCAGCAGTCGAGGACTAGCGACTGGCACAGATACGCAGTATTTT. Its protein product is CASSRGLATGTDTQYF. The chain carries TRBV5-1 and TRBJ2-3, with 9 bases lining up with TRBD2. From germline, CDR1 is SGHRS and CDR2 YFSETQ. This CDR3 has 16 residues. V gave up 5 bases and J gave up 1 base; unmatched junction bases: 8.

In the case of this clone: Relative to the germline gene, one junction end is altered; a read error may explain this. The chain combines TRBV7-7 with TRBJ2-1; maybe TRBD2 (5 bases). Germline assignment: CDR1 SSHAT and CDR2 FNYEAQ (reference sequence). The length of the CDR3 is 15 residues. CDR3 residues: CASSLSSGSYNEQFF. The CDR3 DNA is TGTGCTAGCAGCTTGTCTTCGGGATCTTACAATGAGCAGTTCTTC.

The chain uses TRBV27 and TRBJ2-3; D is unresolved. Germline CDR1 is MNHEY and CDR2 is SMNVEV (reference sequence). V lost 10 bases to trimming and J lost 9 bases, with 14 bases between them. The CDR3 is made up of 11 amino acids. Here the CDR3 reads CATTLDLTQYF. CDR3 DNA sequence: TGTGCCACCACGCTAGATCTGACGCAGTATTTT.

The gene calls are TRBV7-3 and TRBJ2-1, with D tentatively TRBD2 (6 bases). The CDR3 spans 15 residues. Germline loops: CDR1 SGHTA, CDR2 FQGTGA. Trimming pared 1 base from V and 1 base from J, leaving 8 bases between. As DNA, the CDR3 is TGTGCCAGCAGCTTAAACGGGAGATCCTACAATGAGCAGTTCTTC. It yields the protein CASSLNGRSYNEQFF.

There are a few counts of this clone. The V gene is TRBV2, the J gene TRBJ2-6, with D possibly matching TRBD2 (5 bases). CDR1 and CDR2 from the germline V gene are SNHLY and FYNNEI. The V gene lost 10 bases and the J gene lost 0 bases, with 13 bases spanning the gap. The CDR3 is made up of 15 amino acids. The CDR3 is CATDEGYSGANVLTF. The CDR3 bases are TGTGCCACCGATGAGGGTTACTCTGGGGCCAACGTCCTGACTTTC.

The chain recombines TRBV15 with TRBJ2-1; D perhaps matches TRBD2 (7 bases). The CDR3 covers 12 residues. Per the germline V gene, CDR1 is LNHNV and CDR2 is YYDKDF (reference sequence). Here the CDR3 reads CAGGPSYNEQFF. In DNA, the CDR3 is TGTGCGGGGGGGCCCAGCTACAATGAGCAGTTCTTC.

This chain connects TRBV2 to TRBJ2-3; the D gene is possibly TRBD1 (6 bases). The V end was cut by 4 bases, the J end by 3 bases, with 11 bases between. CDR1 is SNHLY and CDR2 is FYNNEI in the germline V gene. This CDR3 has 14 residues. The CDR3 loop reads CASSVFQGTDTQYF. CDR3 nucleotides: TGTGCCAGCAGTGTCTTCCAGGGGACAGATACGCAGTATTTT.

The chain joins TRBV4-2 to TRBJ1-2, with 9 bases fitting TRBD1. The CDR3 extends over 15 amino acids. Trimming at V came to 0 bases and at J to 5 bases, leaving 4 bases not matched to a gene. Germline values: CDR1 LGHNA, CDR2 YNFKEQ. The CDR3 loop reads CASSQEEGTGYGYTF. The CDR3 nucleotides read TGTGCCAGCAGCCAAGAGGAGGGGACAGGGTATGGCTACACCTTC.

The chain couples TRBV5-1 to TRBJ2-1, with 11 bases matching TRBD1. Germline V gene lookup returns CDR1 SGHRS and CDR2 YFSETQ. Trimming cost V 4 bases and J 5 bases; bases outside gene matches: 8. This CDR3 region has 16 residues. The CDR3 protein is CASSPGGTGGNNEQFF. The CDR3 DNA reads TGCGCCAGCAGCCCTGGAGGGACAGGGGGGAACAATGAGCAGTTCTTC.

The CDR3 loop is CSVTGLRTEAFF. CDR3 coding DNA: TGCAGCGTTACAGGGCTGCGGACTGAAGCTTTCTTT. J is TRBJ1-1 and V is TRBV29-1; maybe TRBD1 (6 bases). The CDR3 has 12 residues. V dropped 5 bases and J dropped 5 bases, with 12 bases sitting between them. CDR1 is SQVTM and CDR2 is ANQGSEA in the germline V gene.

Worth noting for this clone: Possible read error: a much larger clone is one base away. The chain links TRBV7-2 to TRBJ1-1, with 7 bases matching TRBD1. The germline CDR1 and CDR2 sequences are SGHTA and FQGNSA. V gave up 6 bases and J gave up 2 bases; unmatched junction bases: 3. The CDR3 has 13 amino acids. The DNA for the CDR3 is TGTGCCAGCAGAACAGGGGCTAACACTGAAGCTTTCTTT. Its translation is CASRTGANTEAFF.

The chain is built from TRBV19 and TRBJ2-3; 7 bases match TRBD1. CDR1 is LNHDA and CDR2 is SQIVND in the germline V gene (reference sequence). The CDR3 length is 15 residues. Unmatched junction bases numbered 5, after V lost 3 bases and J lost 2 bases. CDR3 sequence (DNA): TGTGCCAGTAGTATTGGACAGGTGCACACAGATACGCAGTATTTT. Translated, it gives CASSIGQVHTDTQYF.